This record concerns one TCR beta chain sequence. Antigen: not known. V lost 7 bases and J 10 bases, leaving 13 bases between the germline ends. The CDR3 length is 12 residues. The germline V gene has CDR1 MDHEN and CDR2 SYDVKM. With molecular barcodes, quantitative 5'-RACE was used to make the TCR beta libraries. Each CDR3 protein gets one entry after TCRdb re-called the 5' RACE reads with MiXCR. The table shows about 160,000 distinct CDR3 sequences, with around 17% occurring only once. The source of the sample is a study of CD8 T cells in ankylosing spondylitis. Overall study results and limits: Disease-linked clones reportedly concentrated significantly in matched ankylosing spondylitis synovial fluid. The study identified a TCR beta motif of under 10 highly homologous variants that appeared characteristic of ankylosing spondylitis blood. Existing reports had already noted some motif variants in reactive arthritis synovial fluid and blood.

Sequenced material: blood, either unsorted or a sorted T cell fraction (not recorded which). This clonotype was sampled from a male donor with ankylosing spondylitis or in good health (not recorded which). The V and J genes are TRBV28 and TRBJ1-4; D ambiguous. The CDR3 is CASKGHRGKLFF. The DNA for the CDR3 is TGTGCCAGCAAAGGCCACCGGGGAAAACTGTTTTTT.